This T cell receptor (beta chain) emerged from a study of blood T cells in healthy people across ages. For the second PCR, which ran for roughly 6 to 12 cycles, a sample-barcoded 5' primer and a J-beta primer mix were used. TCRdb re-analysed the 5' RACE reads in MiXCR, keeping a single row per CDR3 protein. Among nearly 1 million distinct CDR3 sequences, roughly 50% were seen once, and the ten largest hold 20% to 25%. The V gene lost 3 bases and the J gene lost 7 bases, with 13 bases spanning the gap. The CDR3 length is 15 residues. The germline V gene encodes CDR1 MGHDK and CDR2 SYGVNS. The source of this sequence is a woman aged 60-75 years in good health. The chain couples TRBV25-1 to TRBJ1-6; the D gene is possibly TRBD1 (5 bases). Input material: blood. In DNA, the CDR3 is TGTGCCAGCAGTGATAATAGGGGAAGGAATTCACCCCTCCACTTT. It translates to CASSDNRGRNSPLHF.